This T cell receptor beta chain was found in a study of neurological immune-mediated disorders. The T cells used for sorted libraries numbered some 1 million, either CD4+ or CD8+. Germline V gene sequence: CDR1 MNHNY, CDR2 SVGAGI (reference sequence). The CDR3 contains 11 residues. Trimming took 5 bases from V and 5 from J, leaving 7 bases between them. Each CDR3 protein gets one entry after TCRdb re-called the 5' RACE reads with MiXCR. The sample records 40,000 or so distinct CDR3 sequences, about 4.4% being singletons. The table lists this clonotype with a count of one. This may be a read error: a much more frequent sequence differs by one nucleotide.

V gene TRBV6-6 combines with J gene TRBJ2-7, with D unclear. This TCR was sampled from a man between 18 and 29 years old in good health. The sequenced material came from CD4+ T cells from blood. The CDR3 loop is CASSIRNEQYF. In DNA form, the CDR3 reads TGTGCCAGCAGTATCAGGAACGAGCAGTACTTC.